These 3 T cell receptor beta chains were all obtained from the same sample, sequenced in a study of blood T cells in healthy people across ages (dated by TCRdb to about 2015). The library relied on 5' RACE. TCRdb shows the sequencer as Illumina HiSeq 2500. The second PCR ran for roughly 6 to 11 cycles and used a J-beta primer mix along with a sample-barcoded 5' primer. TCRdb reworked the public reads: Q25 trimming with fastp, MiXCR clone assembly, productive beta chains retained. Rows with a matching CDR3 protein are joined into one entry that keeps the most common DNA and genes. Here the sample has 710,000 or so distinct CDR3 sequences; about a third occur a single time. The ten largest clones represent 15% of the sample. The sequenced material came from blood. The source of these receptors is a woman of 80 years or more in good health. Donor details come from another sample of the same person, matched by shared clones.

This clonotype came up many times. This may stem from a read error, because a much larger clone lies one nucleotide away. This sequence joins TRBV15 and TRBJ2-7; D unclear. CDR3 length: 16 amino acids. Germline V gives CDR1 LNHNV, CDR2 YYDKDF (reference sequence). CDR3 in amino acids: CAASRTPTGDTYEQYF. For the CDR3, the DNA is TGTGCCGCCAGCCGTACCCCGACGGGTGACACCTACGAGCAGTACTTC.

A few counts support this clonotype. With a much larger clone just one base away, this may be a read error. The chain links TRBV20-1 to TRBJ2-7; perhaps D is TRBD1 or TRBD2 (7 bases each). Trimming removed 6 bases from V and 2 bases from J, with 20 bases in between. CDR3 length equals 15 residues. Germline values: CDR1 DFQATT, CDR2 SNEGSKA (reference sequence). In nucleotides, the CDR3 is TGCAGTGCCGTAGGGGGGGCAGGGGGAACCTACGAGCAGTACTTC. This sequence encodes CSAVGGAGGTYEQYF.

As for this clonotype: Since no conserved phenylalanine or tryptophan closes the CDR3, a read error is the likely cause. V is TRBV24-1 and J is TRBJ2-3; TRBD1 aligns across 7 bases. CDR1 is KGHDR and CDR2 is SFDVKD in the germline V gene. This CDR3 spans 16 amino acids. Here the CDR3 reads CATSDPEGGGTDTQYY. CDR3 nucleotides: TGCGCCACCAGTGATCCTGAAGGGGGCGGGACAGATACGCAGTATTAT.